This T cell receptor beta chain was observed in a study of metastatic and nonmetastatic thyroid tumors. This clone was observed a few times. Thyroid surgery had not been preceded by any treatment in any patient. TCRdb re-clonotyped the PCR reads via MiXCR. This table holds about 21,000 clones, roughly 23% found once. Germline CDR1 and CDR2: WSHSY and SAAADI. The CDR3 contains 15 residues. The V gene end was trimmed by 0 bases and the J gene end by 5 bases; junction bases not matched to a gene: 5. The V and J genes are TRBV10-2 and TRBJ1-2; 8 bases fit TRBD1. The receptor was derived from a male donor with papillary thyroid cancer or a benign thyroid nodule (not recorded which). Some clones in this sample may be carry-over from other donors' samples. Sequenced material: tumor tissue. The CDR3 region is CASSESQGGFYGYTF. CDR3 DNA sequence: TGCGCCAGCAGTGAGTCACAGGGGGGTTTTTATGGCTACACCTTC.